The 5 T cell receptor beta chains below come from one sample, sequenced in a study of blood T cell repertoires in COVID-19. Profiled with immunoSEQ multiplex PCR; TCRdb holds only in-frame clones, not every one. The sample has approximately 67,000 clones, about 89% seen once. The sequenced sample was peripheral blood. The receptors originated from a man aged 45-60 years with active COVID-19.

CDR3 nucleotide sequence: TGTGCCAGCAGTTACGAGGCCGTTGCGGACTCCTACGAGCAGTACTTC. Translation: CASSYEAVADSYEQYF. This rearrangement joins TRBV13 to TRBJ2-7; D is ambiguous. Germline values: CDR1 PRHDT, CDR2 FYEKMQ (reference sequence). CDR3 length equals 16 residues. Trimming cost V 6 bases and J 0 bases, with 18 bases left between them.

This chain links TRBV11-3 with TRBJ1-3; D is undetermined. CDR3 length: 15 amino acids. V was cut by 2 bases and J by 2 bases, with 10 bases left in between. Looked up from germline, CDR1 is SGHNT and CDR2 is YENEEA. The CDR3 here is CASSLSPGAGNTIYF. The CDR3 DNA is TGTGCCAGCAGCTTAAGTCCCGGGGCTGGAAACACCATATATTTT.

The J gene is TRBJ1-4, the V gene TRBV3-1 (or the pseudogene TRBV3-2), with D maybe TRBD1 (6 bases). Trimming shortened V by 2 bases and J by 7 bases, and 11 bases separated the two germline ends. Looked up from germline, CDR1 is LGHDT and CDR2 is YNNKEL (reference sequence). This CDR3 has 14 residues. CDR3: CASSQLGGGEKLFF. The CDR3 coding sequence is TGTGCCAGCAGCCAACTTGGGGGCGGTGAAAAACTGTTTTTT.

The CDR3 loop is CASSQASGTSGETQYF. CDR3 bases: TGTGCCAGCAGCCAAGCCTCCGGGACTAGCGGAGAGACCCAGTACTTC. The V call is TRBV3-1 (or the pseudogene TRBV3-2), the J call TRBJ2-5, with TRBD2 matching over 11 bases. This CDR3 is built from 16 residues. Germline V gene data show CDR1 as LGHDT and CDR2 as YNNKEL (reference sequence). V lost 1 base to trimming and J lost 4 bases; unmatched junction nucleotides: 5.

The rearrangement joins TRBV6-5 to TRBJ2-6; D is unclear. With 10 bases removed from V and 3 bases from J, the gap between germline ends came to 10 bases. The CDR3 runs to 13 residues. CDR1 and CDR2 from the germline V gene are MNHEY and SVGAGI. The CDR3 sequence is CATKPGGANVLTF. In DNA form, the CDR3 reads TGTGCCACAAAACCGGGTGGGGCCAACGTCCTGACTTTC.